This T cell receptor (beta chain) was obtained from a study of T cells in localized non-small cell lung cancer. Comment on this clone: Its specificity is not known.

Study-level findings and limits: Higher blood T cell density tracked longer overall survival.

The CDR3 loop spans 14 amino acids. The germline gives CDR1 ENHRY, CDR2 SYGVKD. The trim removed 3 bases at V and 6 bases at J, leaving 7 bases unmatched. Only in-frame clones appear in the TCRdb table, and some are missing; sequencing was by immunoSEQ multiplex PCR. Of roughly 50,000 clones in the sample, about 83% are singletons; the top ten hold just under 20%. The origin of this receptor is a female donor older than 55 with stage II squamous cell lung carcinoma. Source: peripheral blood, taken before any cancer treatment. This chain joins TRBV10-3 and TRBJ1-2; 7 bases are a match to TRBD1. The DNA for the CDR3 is TGTGCCATCAGTGAACCCGGGACAGAGGATGGCTACACCTTC. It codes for CAISEPGTEDGYTF.